A selection of T cell receptor beta chains follows, all from one sample in a study of CD8+ T cells in alopecia areata. Here immunoSEQ multiplex PCR was the method, and the copy in TCRdb shows in-frame clones only, minus some. The sample records about 120,000 clones, 30% to 40% being singletons. Specimen: CD4+ T cells sorted from blood. The origin of the receptors is a human donor with alopecia areata. Both conserved end residues are part of each CDR3. Rows may omit the clone size; those that give it use once, few, many or a size class.

j_call clone_size v_call cdr3_aa
TRBJ2-2 . TRBV5-1 CASREQGTGELFF
TRBJ2-5 . TRBV18 CASSSRQQETQYF
TRBJ1-1 few TRBV29-1 CSVEGERNTEAFF
TRBJ2-2 few TRBV5-6 CASSSPTGELFF
TRBJ2-5 . TRBV7-9 CASSLAGAQYF
TRBJ1-4 . TRBV9 CASSLGDRGLTNEKLFF
TRBJ1-2 many TRBV7-2 CASSRGRNGYTF
TRBJ2-1 . TRBV29-1 CSVARGGPNEQFF
TRBJ2-5 . TRBV9 CASSVAQETQYF
TRBJ2-5 . TRBV5-1 CASSLGQETQYF
TRBJ2-7 . TRBV23-1 CAFHERGDSYEQYF
TRBJ2-1 few TRBV7-2 CASSLAWGNEQFF
TRBJ2-3 . TRBV15 CATSPPGQAPTDTQYF
TRBJ1-1 . TRBV28 CASNGGERMNTEAFF
TRBJ2-6 . TRBV9 CASSVTGNSGANVLTF
TRBJ2-1 . TRBV7-3 CASSLRAGISYNEQFF
TRBJ1-1 . TRBV29-1 CTTTRGVGTEAFF
TRBJ2-7 . TRBV18 CASSPINGVVYEQYF
TRBJ2-2 few TRBV28 CATLAGGLTGELFF
TRBJ2-5 . TRBV7-3 CASSLDREETQYF
TRBJ1-1 . TRBV7-9 CASSPIHGGLGGAFF
TRBJ2-1 . TRBV29-1 CSCGRVRDEQFF
TRBJ2-5 . TRBV7-2 CASSLGWEETQYF
TRBJ1-4 . TRBV28 CASSSGQGPEKLFF
TRBJ1-2 . TRBV30 CAWSRDVLGYTF
TRBJ2-1 . TRBV29-1 CSVGGPSSYNEQFF
TRBJ1-5 few TRBV7-8 CASSPSRGSNQPQHF
TRBJ2-7 few TRBV29-1 CSVGPSSYEQYF
TRBJ2-5 . TRBV5-1 CASSSFMMPGETQYF
TRBJ2-7 few TRBV6-5 CASTRGGRGTYEQYF
TRBJ1-5 few TRBV4-1 CASSRATPQPQHF
TRBJ1-4 few TRBV30 CAWSTWEGHLFF
TRBJ2-7 . TRBV5-4 CASSLNREEEQYF
TRBJ2-6 . TRBV5-6 CASSFYEVSGANVLTF
TRBJ2-5 . TRBV7-3 CASALAGGPETQYF
TRBJ2-1 . TRBV2 CASTPGASPINEQFF
TRBJ2-3 few TRBV27 CASSSLAGGPTQYF
TRBJ2-5 . TRBV7-2 CASSPRSGGRQETQYF
TRBJ2-2 . TRBV29-1 CSVAGQGINGELFF
TRBJ2-5 few TRBV7-2 CASSFGGRETQYF
TRBJ1-1 . TRBV20-1 CSALGDEAFF
TRBJ2-4 . TRBV27 CASSPEVRVGIQYF
TRBJ2-5 . TRBV30 CAWRWGQETQYF
TRBJ2-6 . TRBV6-5 CASSGANVLTF
TRBJ1-2 few TRBV27 CATRTAGYGYTF
TRBJ1-2 . TRBV30 CAWEDGDSSGYTF
TRBJ2-3 . TRBV29-1 CSVGGLYSGSQTDTQYF
TRBJ2-2 few TRBV7-2 CASSRYTGELFF
TRBJ2-3 few TRBV28 CASSMPRVVTDTQYF
TRBJ1-4 . TRBV29-1 CSVIQGTEKLFF
TRBJ2-3 . TRBV4-3 CASSQKGGGDTQYF
TRBJ2-3 . TRBV11-2 CASSVTGGATDTQYF
TRBJ2-2 once TRBV6-5 CASRKGQGLAGELFF
TRBJ2-7 few TRBV29-1 CSVELGNIPYEQYF
TRBJ2-3 once TRBV5-1 CASSFLGGTDTQYF
TRBJ2-3 few TRBV6-6 CASSAEAGGHLDTQYF